This T cell receptor beta chain derives from a study of T cells in Graves' hyperthyroidism and ophthalmopathy. This clonotype showed up many times. RNA transcripts provided the source from which TCR beta CDR3 regions were amplified. The HTBI set primed first-round TCR CDR3 RT-PCR. TCRdb redid the calling of the multiplex PCR reads with MiXCR, one entry per CDR3 protein. Altogether roughly 500,000 distinct CDR3 sequences are present, 35% to 50% being singletons, with the ten largest covering about 40%. Trimming took 5 bases from V and 0 from J, leaving 16 bases between them. This CDR3 spans 15 amino acids. The germline CDR1 and CDR2 sequences are SQVTM and ANQGSEA.

The sample comprised peripheral blood or thyroid tissue (not recorded which). V and J are TRBV29-1 and TRBJ1-2; D is unclear. The clonotype was recovered from an adult woman with Graves' disease, either hyperthyroidism or ophthalmopathy (not recorded which). The CDR3 protein is CSVLALGLSNYGYTF. The DNA for the CDR3 is TGCAGCGTTTTAGCCTTGGGCCTATCTAACTATGGCTACACCTTC.